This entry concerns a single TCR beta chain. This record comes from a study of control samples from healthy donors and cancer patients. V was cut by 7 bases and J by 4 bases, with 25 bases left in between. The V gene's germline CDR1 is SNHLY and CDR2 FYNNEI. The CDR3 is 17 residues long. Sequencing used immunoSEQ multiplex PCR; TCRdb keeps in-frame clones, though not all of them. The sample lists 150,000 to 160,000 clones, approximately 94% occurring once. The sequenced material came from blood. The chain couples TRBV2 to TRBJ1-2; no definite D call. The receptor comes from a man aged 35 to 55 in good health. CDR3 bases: TGTGCCAGCACTTATTCGCCATTGGGGAGTGGAACCTATGGCTACACCTTC. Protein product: CASTYSPLGSGTYGYTF. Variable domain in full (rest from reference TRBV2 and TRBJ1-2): EPEVTQTPSHQVTQMGQEVILRCVPISNHLYFYWYRQILGQKVEFLVSFYNNEISEKSEIFDDQFSVERPDGSNFTLKIRSTKLEDSAMYFCASTYSPLGSGTYGYTFGSGTRLTVV.